This T cell receptor (beta chain) appears in the sequencing data of a study of blood T cell repertoires in COVID-19. Assay used: immunoSEQ multiplex PCR; TCRdb lists only in-frame clones, some missing. Of 350,000 to 450,000 clones in the sample, around 85% were seen once. The germline CDR1 and CDR2 sequences are SGHNT and YYREEE (reference sequence). The CDR3 consists of 16 residues. The V gene end was trimmed by 0 bases and the J gene end by 0 bases; junction bases not matched to a gene: 1. Sequenced sample: peripheral blood. V is TRBV5-4 and J is TRBJ2-3, with 10 positions matching TRBD2. The clonotype was recovered from a young woman with acute or convalescent COVID-19. DNA of the CDR3: TGTGCCAGCAGCTTGGAACTAGCGGGGAGCACAGATACGCAGTATTTT. Its protein product is CASSLELAGSTDTQYF.